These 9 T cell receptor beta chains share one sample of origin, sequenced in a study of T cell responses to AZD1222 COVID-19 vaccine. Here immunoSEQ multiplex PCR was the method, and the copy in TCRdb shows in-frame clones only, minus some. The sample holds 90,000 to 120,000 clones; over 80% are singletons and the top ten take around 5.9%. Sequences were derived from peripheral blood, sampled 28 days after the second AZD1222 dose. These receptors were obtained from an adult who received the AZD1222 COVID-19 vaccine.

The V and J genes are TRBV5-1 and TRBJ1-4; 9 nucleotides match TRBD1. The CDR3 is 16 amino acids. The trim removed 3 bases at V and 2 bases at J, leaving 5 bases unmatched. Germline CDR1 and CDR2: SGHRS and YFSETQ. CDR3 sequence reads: CASSSRTGGTNEKLFF. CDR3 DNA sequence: TGCGCCAGCAGCTCCCGCACAGGGGGCACTAATGAAAAACTGTTTTTT.

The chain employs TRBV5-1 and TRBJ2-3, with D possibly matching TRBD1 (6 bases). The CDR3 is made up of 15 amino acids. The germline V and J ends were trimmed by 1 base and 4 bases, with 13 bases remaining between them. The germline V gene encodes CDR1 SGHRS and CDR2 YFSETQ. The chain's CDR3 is CASSLTAQGPDTQYF. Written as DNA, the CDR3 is TGCGCCAGCAGCTTGACGGCACAGGGCCCAGATACGCAGTATTTT.

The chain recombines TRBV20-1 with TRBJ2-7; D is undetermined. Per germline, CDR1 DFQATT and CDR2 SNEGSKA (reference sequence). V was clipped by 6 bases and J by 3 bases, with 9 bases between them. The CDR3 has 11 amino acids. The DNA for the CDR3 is TGCAGTGCCGAGGCCAGCTACGAGCAGTACTTC. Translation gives CSAEASYEQYF.

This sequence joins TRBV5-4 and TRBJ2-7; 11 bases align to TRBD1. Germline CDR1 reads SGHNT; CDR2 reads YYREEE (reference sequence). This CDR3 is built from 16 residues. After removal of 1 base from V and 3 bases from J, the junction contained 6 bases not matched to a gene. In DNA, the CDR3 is TGTGCCAGCAGCTTGACCCCGGGACAGGGGGTCTACGAGCAGTACTTC. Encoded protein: CASSLTPGQGVYEQYF.

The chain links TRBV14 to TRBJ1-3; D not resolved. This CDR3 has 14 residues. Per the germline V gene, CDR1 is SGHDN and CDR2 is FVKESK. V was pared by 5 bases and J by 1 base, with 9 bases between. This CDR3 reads CASSELNSGNTIYF. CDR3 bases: TGTGCCAGCAGCGAACTCAATTCTGGAAACACCATATATTTT. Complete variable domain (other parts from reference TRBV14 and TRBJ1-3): EAGVTQFPSHSVIEKGQTVTLRCDPISGHDNLYWYRRVMGKEIKFLLHFVKESKQDESGMPNNRFLAERTGGTYSTLKVQPAELEDSGVYFCASSELNSGNTIYFGEGSWLTVV.

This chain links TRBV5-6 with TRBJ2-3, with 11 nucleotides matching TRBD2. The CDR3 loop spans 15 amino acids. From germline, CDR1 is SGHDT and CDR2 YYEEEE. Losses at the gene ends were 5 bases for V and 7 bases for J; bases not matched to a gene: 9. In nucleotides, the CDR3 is TGTGCCAGCAGTTCGGGACTAGCGGTCCAAAATACGCAGTATTTT. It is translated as CASSSGLAVQNTQYF.

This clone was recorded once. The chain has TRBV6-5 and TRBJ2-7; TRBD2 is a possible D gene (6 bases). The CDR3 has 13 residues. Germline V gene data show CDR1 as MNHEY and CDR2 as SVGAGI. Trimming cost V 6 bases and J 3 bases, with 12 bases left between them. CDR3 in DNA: TGTGCCAGCAGGGACGGGGGAGGCTACGAGCAGTACTTC. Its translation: CASRDGGGYEQYF.

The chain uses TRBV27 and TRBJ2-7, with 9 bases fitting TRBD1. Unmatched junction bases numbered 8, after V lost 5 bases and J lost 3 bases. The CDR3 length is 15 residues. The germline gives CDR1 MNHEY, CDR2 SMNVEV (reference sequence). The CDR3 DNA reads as TGTGCCAGCAGTCCCGCAGGACAGGGGTTCTACGAGCAGTACTTC. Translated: CASSPAGQGFYEQYF.

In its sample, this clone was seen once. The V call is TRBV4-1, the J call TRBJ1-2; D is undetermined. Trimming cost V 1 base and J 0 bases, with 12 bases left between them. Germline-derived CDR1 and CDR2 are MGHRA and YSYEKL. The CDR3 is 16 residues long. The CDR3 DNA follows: TGCGCCAGCAGCCAAGTCCTGAGAGGATCTAACTATGGCTACACCTTC. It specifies CASSQVLRGSNYGYTF.